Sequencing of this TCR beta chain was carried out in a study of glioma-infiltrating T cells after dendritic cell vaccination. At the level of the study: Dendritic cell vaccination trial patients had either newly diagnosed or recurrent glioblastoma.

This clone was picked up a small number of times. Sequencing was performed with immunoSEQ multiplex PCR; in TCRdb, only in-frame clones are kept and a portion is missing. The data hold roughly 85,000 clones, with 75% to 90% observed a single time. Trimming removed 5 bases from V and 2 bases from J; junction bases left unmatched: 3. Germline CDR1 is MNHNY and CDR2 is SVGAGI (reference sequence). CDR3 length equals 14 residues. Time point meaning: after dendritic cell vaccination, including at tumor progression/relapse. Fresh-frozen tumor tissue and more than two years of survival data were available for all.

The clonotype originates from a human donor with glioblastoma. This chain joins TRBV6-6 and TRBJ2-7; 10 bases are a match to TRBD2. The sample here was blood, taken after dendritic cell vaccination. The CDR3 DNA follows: TGTGCCAGCAGTCTCGGACTAGCGGCCTACGAGCAGTACTTC. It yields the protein CASSLGLAAYEQYF.